This record looks at one TCR beta chain sequence and its context. Antigen: not known. Indicated time point: cycle 4 day 1 (C4D1), after 5 to 7 weeks of nivolumab. No patient escaped relapse after autologous stem cell transplantation, and brentuximab vedotin exposure varied. The sample is drawn from a study of PD-1 blockade in classical Hodgkin lymphoma. Study-wide results and caveats: While CD8+ TCR diversity did not rise significantly by C4D1, CD4+ TCR diversity did. Baseline diversity was lower in partial responders and progressors than complete responders.

The repertoire was sequenced with immunoSEQ multiplex PCR; TCRdb's copy has only in-frame clones and lacks some. This sample has roughly 90,000 clones, with 83% found just once. The TCR sequence derives from a human donor with classical Hodgkin lymphoma. The sample in question was peripheral blood mononuclear cells (PBMCs), obtained before the fourth cycle of nivolumab.

The CDR3 loop reads CASSLNPGSADTQYF. In DNA, the CDR3 is TGCGCCAGCAGCTTGAATCCAGGTAGTGCAGATACGCAGTATTTT. The genes are TRBV5-1 and TRBJ2-3; D gene uncertain. The CDR3 contains 15 residues. V lost 1 base to trimming and J lost 4 bases, with 13 bases between them. Per germline, CDR1 SGHRS and CDR2 YFSETQ.